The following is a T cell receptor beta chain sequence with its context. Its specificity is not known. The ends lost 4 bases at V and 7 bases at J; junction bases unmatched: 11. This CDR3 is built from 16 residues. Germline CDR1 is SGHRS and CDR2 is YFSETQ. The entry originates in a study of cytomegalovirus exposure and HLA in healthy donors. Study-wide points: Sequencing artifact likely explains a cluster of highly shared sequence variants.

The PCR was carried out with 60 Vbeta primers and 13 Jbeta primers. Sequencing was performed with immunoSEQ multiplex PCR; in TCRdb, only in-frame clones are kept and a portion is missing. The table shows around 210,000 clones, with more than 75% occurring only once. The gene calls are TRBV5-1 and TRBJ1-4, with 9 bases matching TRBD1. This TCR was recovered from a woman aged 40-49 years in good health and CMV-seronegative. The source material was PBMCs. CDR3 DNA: TGCGCCAGCAGCCCGGGGACAGGGCCAATTCGTGAAAAACTGTTTTTT. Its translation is CASSPGTGPIREKLFF.